This T cell receptor (beta chain) was sequenced for a study of response to subunit inactivated influenza vaccine. This clonotype was recorded many times. V trimming: 5 bases; J trimming: 2 bases; junction bases outside the gene matches: 7. Germline V gene sequence: CDR1 SNHLY, CDR2 FYNNEI. CDR3 size: 15 residues. TCRdb recomputed calls from the RT-PCR reads with MiXCR, one row per CDR3 protein. The table records under 800,000 distinct CDR3 sequences, around 13% of them present only once. This clonotype originated in a man in his fifties or sixties who received an inactivated influenza vaccine. The chain employs TRBV2 and TRBJ2-7; 9 bases line up with TRBD2. Here the sequenced sample was PBMCs from blood, taken 14 days before vaccination. As DNA, the CDR3 is TGTGCCAGCAGTACCGGGACTAGCTTCGCCTACGAGCAGTACTTC. The encoded protein is CASSTGTSFAYEQYF.